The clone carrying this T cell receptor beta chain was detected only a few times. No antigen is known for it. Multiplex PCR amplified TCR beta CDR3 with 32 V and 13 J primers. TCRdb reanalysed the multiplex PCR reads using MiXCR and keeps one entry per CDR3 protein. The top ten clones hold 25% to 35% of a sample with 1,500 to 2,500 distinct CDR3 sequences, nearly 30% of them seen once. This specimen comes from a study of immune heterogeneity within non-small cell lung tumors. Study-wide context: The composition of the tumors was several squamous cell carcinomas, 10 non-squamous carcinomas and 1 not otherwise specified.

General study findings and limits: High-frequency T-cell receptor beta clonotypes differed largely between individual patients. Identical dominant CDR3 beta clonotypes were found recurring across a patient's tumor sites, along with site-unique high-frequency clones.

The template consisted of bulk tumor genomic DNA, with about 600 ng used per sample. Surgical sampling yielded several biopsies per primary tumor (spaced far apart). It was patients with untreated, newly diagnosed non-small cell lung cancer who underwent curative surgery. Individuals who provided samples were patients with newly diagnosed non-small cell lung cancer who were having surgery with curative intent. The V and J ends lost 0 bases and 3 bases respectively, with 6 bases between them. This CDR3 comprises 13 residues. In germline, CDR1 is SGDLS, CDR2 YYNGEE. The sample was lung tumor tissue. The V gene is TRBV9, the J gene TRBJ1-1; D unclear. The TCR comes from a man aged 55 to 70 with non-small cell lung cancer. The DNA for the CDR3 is TGTGCCAGCAGCGTAGGGGATGACACTGAAGCTTTCTTT. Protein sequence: CASSVGDDTEAFF.